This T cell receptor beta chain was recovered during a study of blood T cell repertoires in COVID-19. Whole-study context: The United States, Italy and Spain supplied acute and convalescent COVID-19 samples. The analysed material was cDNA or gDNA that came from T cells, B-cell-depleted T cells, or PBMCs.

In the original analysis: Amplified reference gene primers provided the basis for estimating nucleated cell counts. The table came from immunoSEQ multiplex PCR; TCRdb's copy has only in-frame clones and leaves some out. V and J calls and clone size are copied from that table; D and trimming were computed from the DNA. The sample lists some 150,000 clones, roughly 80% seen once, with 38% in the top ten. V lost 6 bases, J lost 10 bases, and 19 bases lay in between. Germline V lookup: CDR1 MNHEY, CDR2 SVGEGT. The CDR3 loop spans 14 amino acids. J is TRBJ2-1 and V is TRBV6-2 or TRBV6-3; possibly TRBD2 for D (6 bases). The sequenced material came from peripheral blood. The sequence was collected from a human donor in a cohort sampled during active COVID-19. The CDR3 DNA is TGTGCCAGCAGCCCGCTGGACTACCTTAGCGAGCAGTTCTTC. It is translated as CASSPLDYLSEQFF.